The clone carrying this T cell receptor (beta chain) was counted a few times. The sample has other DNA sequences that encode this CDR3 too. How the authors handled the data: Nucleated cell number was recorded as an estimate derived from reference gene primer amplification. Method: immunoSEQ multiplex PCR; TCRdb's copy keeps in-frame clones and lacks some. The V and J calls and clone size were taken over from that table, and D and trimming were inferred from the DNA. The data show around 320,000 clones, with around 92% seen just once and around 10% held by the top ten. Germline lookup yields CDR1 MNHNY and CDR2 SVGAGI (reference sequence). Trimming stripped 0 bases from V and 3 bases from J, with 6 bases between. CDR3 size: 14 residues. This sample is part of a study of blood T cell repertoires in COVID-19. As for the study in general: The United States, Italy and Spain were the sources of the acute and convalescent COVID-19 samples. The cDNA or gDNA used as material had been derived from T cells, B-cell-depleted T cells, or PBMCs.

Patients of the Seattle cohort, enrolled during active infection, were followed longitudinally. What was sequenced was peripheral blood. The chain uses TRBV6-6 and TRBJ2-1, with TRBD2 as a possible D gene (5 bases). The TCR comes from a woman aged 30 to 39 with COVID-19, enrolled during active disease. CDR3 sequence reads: CASSYSRVYNEQFF. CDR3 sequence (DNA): TGTGCCAGCAGTTACTCGAGGGTCTACAATGAGCAGTTCTTC.